This TCR beta chain was sequenced in a study of OX40 agonist ivuxolimab in advanced cancers. Study at large: With ivuxolimab, an agonistic anti-OX40 (CD134) antibody, patients were treated. Partial responses were achieved by three patients, one with hepatocellular carcinoma and two with cutaneous melanoma.

V lost 1 base and J lost 8, with 8 bases in between. CDR1 is SGHTA and CDR2 is FQGTGA in the germline V gene. This CDR3 spans 13 amino acids. This clone has just a few counts. What it binds is not known. Study-wide results and caveats: There were, on average, more expanded clones in CD8+ T cells than in CD4+. At 0.1 to 3.0 mg/kg and by week 6, clonal expansion occurred in CD4+ and CD8+ blood T cells.

Clones were read by immunoSEQ multiplex PCR, and TCRdb kept only the in-frame ones, dropping some. The repertoire consists of 15,000 to 25,000 clones, with about 88% occurring once and the leading ten covering 13% to 15%. Sequences were derived from CD4+ or CD8+ T cells sorted from blood, sampled in a trial of the OX40 agonist ivuxolimab. The TCR was taken from an adult with an advanced solid tumor such as melanoma, head and neck, liver or kidney cancer. J is TRBJ1-4 and V is TRBV7-3; D is undetermined. The DNA for the CDR3 is TGTGCCAGCAGCTTAAAGCCCGGGGAAAAACTGTTTTTT. Its protein is CASSLKPGEKLFF.